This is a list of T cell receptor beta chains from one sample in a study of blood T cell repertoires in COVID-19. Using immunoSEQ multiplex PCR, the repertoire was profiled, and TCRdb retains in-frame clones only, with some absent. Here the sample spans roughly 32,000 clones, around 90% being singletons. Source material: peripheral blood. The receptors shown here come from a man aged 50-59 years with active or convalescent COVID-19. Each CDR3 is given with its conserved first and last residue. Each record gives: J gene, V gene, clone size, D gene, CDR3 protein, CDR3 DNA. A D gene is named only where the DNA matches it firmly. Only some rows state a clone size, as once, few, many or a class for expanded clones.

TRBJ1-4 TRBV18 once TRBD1 CASSPTPVTGGDATNEKLFF TGTGCCAGCTCACCTACACCCGTGACAGGGGGCGACGCAACTAATGAAAAACTGTTTTTT
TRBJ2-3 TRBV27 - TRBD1 CASSLSIQGAWERQNLHRATGQYF TGTGCCAGCAGTTTATCGATACAGGGGGCGTGGGAGAGACAGAACTTACACAGAGCTACCGGGCAGTATTTT
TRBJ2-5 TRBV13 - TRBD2 CASRRRLAGQETQYF TGTGCCAGCCGCCGTCGACTAGCGGGGCAAGAGACCCAGTACTTC
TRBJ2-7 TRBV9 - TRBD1 CASSAGQGTSSYEQYF TGTGCCAGCAGCGCCGGACAGGGGACGAGCTCCTACGAGCAGTACTTC
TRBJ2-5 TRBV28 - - CASSFRDTAYF TGTGCCAGCAGTTTCCGGGACACGGCCTACTTC
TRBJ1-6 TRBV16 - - CASSQAGPVHSPLHF TGTGCCAGCAGCCAAGCGGGGCCTGTACATTCACCCCTCCACTTT
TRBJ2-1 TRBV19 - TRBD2 CASTSGLAGGPDEQFF TGTGCCAGTACCTCGGGACTAGCGGGAGGGCCCGATGAGCAGTTCTTC
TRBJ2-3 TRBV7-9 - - CAAWREGTDTQYF TGTGCAGCCTGGCGGGAAGGCACAGATACGCAGTATTTT
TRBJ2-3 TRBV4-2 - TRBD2 CASSRPPGTSGTDTQYF TGTGCCAGCAGCCGACCTCCCGGGACTAGCGGAACAGATACGCAGTATTTT
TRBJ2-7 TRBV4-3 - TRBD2 CASSQDGTRFSEQYF TGCGCCAGCAGCCAAGACGGGACTAGGTTTTCAGAGCAGTACTTC
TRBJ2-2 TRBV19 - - CASKRFGNTGELFF TGTGCCAGCAAGCGTTTCGGGAACACCGGGGAGCTGTTTTTT
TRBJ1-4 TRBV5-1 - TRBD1 CASSLAGTGEEKLFF TGCGCCAGCAGCTTGGCCGGGACAGGGGAGGAAAAACTGTTTTTT
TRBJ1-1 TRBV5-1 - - CASSGAPSTEAFF TGCGCCAGCAGCGGGGCGCCGAGCACTGAAGCTTTCTTT
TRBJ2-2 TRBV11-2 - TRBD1 CASSSTQGMNTGELFF TGTGCCAGCAGCTCGACACAGGGGATGAACACCGGGGAGCTGTTTTTT
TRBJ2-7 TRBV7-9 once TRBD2 CASSPQIITSGSSYEQYF TGTGCCAGCAGCCCCCAGATCATTACTAGCGGGAGCTCCTACGAGCAGTACTTC
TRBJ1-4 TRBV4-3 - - CASSQDASANEKLFF TGCGCCAGCAGCCAAGATGCAAGCGCTAATGAAAAACTGTTTTTT